This T cell receptor beta chain is from a study of control samples from healthy donors and cancer patients. Trimming stripped 1 base from V and 8 bases from J, with 12 bases between. CDR1 and CDR2 from the germline V gene are SGHDN and FVKESK. This CDR3 is 14 amino acids long. Profiled with immunoSEQ multiplex PCR; TCRdb holds only in-frame clones, not every one. Among about 410,000 clones listed, roughly 90% were seen once. Sequences were obtained from PBMCs. The rearrangement uses TRBV14 and TRBJ2-1; D remains ambiguous. This receptor was taken from a man aged 40-49 years with head and neck cancer. CDR3: CASSQVSGLDEQFF. CDR3 coding DNA: TGTGCCAGCAGCCAAGTCTCCGGGCTCGATGAGCAGTTCTTC.